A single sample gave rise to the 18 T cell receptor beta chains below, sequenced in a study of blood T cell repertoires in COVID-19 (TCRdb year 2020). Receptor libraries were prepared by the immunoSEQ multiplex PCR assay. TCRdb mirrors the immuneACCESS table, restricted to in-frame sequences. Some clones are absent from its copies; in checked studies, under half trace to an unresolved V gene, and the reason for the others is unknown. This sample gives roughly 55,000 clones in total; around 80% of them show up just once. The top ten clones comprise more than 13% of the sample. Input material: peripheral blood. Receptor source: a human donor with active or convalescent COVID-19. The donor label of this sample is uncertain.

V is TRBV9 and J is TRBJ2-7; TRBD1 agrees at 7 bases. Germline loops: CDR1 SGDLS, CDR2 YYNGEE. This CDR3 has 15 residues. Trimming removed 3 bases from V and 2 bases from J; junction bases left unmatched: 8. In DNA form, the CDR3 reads TGTGCCAGCAGCGCTCGGACAGGATTGACCTACGAGCAGTACTTC. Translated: CASSARTGLTYEQYF.

Written as DNA, the CDR3 is TGTGCCAGCAGTCTAAAAACAGGGGGAGTGACTGAAGCTTTCTTT. Translation: CASSLKTGGVTEAFF. The V and J genes are TRBV27 and TRBJ1-1, with 8 bases that match TRBD1. With 5 bases clipped from V and 5 bases from J, the junction kept 10 bases outside the gene matches. This CDR3 is built from 15 residues. Germline V lookup: CDR1 MNHEY, CDR2 SMNVEV (reference sequence).

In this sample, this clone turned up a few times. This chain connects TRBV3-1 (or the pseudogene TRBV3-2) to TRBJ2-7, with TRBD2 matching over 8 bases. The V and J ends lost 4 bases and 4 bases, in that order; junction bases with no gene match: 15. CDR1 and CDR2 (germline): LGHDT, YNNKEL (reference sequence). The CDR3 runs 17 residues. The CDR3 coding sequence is TGTGCCAGCAGCCCAGACACCGGGACTAGGGTTGAATACGAGCAGTACTTC. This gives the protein CASSPDTGTRVEYEQYF.

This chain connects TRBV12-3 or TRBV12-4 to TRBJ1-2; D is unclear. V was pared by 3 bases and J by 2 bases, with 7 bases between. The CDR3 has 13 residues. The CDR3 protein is CASSLTGNYGYTF. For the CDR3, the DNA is TGTGCCAGCAGTTTGACGGGGAACTATGGCTACACCTTC.

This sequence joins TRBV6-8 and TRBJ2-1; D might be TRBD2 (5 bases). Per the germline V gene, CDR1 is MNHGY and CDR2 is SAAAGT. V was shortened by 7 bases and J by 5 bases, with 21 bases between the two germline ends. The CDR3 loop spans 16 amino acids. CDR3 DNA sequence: TGTGCCAGCATTTCAAATCCGGGAAGGCACGACAATGAGCAGTTCTTC. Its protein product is CASISNPGRHDNEQFF.

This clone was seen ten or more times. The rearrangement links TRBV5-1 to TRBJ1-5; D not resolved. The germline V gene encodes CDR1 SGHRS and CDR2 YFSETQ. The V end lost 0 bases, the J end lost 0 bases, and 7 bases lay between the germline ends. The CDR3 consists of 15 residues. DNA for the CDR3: TGCGCCAGCAGCTTGGGACTTAATAGCAATCAGCCCCAGCATTTT. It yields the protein CASSLGLNSNQPQHF. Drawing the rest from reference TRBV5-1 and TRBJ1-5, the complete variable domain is KAGVTQTPRYLIKTRGQQVTLSCSPISGHRSVSWYQQTPGQGLQFLFEYFSETQRNKGNFPGRFSGRQFSNSRSEMNVSTLELGDSALYLCASSLGLNSNQPQHFGDGTRLSIL.

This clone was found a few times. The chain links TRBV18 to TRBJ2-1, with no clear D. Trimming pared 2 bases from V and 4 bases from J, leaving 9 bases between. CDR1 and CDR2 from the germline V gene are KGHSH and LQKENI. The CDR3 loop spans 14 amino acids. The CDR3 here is CASSPLGHYNEQFF. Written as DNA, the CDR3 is TGTGCCAGCTCACCATTGGGCCATTACAATGAGCAGTTCTTC.

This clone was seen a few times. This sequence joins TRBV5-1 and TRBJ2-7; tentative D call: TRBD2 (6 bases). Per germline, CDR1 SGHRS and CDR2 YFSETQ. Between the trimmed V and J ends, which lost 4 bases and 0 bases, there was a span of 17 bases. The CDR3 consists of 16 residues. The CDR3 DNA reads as TGCGCCAGCAGCCCAGTACCGTACGGGAGCTCCTACGAGCAGTACTTC. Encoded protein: CASSPVPYGSSYEQYF. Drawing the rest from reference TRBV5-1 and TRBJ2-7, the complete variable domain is KAGVTQTPRYLIKTRGQQVTLSCSPISGHRSVSWYQQTPGQGLQFLFEYFSETQRNKGNFPGRFSGRQFSNSRSEMNVSTLELGDSALYLCASSPVPYGSSYEQYFGPGTRLTVT.

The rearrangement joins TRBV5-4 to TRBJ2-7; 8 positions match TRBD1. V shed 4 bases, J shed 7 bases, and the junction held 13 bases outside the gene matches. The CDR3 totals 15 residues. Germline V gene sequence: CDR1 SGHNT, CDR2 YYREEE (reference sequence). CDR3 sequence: CASSPAVGQGEEQYF. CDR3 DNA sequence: TGTGCCAGCAGCCCAGCGGTTGGACAGGGTGAGGAGCAGTACTTC.

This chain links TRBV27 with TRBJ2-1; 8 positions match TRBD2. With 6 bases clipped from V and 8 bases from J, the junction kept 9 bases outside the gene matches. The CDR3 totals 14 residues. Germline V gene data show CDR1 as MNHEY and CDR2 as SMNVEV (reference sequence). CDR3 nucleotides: TGTGCCAGCAGCAATACGGGAGGGTCTTATGAGCAGTTCTTC. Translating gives CASSNTGGSYEQFF.

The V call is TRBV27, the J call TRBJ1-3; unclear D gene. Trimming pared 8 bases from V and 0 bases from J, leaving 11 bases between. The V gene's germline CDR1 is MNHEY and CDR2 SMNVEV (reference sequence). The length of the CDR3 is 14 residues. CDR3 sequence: CASSRAGSGNTIYF. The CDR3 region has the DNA TGTGCCAGCTCACGAGCGGGCTCTGGAAACACCATATATTTT.

CDR3 nucleotide sequence: TGTGCCAGCAGAGCCGCCGAGGCAAACCCTAATGAAAAACTGTTTTTT. This codes for CASRAAEANPNEKLFF. The chain uses TRBV27 and TRBJ1-4; D unresolved. V was pared by 6 bases and J by 3 bases, with 17 bases between. This CDR3 comprises 16 residues. Looked up from germline, CDR1 is MNHEY and CDR2 is SMNVEV (reference sequence).

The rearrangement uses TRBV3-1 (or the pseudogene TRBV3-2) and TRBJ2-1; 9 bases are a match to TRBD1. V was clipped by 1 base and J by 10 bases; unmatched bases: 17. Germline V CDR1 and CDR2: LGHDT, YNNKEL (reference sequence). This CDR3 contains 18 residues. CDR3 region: CASSQVDHGTGRAYEQFF. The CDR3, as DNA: TGTGCCAGCAGCCAAGTTGACCACGGGACAGGGAGAGCCTACGAGCAGTTCTTC.

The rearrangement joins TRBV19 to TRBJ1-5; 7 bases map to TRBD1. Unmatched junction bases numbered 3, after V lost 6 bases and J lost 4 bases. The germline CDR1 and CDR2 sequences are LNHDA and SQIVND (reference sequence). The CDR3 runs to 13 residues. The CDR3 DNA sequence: TGTGCCAGTAGCCAGACAGGGAATCAGCCCCAGCATTTT. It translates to CASSQTGNQPQHF.

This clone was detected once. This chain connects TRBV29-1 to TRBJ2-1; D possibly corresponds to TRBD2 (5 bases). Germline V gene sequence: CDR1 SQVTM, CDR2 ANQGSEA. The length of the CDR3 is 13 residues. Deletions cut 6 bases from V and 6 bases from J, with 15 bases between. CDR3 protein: CSVGPTTRNEQFF. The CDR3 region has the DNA TGCAGCGTCGGACCGACTACGCGCAATGAGCAGTTCTTC.

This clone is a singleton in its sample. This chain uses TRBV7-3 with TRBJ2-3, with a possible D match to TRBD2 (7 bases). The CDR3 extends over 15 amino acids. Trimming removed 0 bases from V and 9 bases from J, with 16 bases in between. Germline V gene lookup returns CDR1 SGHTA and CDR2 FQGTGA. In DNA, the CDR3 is TGTGCCAGCAGCTTAACCCTCGGGGGGCAAGGGACGCAGTATTTT. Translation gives CASSLTLGGQGTQYF. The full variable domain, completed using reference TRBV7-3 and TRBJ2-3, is GAGVSQTPSNKVTEKGKYVELRCDPISGHTALYWYRQSLGQGPEFLIYFQGTGAADDSGLPNDRFFAVRPEGSVSTLKIQRTERGDSAVYLCASSLTLGGQGTQYFGPGTRLTVL.

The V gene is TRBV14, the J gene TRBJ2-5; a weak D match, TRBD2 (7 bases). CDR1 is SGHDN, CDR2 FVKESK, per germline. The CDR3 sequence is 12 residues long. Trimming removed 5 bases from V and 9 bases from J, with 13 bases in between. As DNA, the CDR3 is TGTGCCAGCAGCTTTGGAGGGGGGGCCCAGTACTTC. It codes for CASSFGGGAQYF.

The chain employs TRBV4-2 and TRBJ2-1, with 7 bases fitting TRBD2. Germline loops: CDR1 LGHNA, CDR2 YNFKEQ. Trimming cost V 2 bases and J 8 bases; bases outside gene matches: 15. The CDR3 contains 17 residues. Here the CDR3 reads CASSQTSGVAGEDEQFF. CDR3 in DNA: TGTGCCAGCAGCCAAACTTCGGGTGTTGCGGGAGAGGATGAGCAGTTCTTC.